The text below deals with one TCR beta chain. This CDR3 has 12 residues. The ends lost 5 bases at V and 7 bases at J; junction bases unmatched: 7. Germline V CDR1 and CDR2: GTSNPN, SVGIG (reference sequence). The TCR beta repertoire was assessed by survey-level immunoSEQ sequencing. Here immunoSEQ multiplex PCR was the method, and the copy in TCRdb shows in-frame clones only, minus some. The profile shows approximately 70,000 clones, 80% to 95% of them singletons. Sequenced sample: PBMCs. The rearrangement uses TRBV30 and TRBJ1-2; the match to TRBD1 covers 7 bases. The clonotype comes from a middle-aged man with rheumatoid arthritis. The CDR3 protein is CAWGQGGVGYTF. The CDR3 DNA reads as TGTGCCTGGGGGCAGGGGGGTGTTGGCTACACCTTC.